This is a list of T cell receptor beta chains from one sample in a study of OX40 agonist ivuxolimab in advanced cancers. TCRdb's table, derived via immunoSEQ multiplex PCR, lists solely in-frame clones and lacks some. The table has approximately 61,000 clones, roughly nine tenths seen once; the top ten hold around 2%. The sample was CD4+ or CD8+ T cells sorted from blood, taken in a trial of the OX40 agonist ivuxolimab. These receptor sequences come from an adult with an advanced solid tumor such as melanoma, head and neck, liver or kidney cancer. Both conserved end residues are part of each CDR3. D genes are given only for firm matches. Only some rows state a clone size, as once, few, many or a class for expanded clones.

cdr3_nt: TGTGCCAGCACCCACGGACTAGCGGGAGCCGAGCAGTACTTC
cdr3_aa: CASTHGLAGAEQYF
j_call: TRBJ2-7
d_call: TRBD2
clone_size: NA
v_call: TRBV11-2

cdr3_nt: TGTGCCAGCAGTTATTCCGGGACCATGGAAGAGACCCAGTACTTC
cdr3_aa: CASSYSGTMEETQYF
j_call: TRBJ2-5
d_call: NA
clone_size: NA
v_call: TRBV6-5

cdr3_nt: TGCAGTGCGGAGGCCTCCTACGAGCAGTACTTC
cdr3_aa: CSAEASYEQYF
j_call: TRBJ2-7
d_call: NA
clone_size: NA
v_call: TRBV20-1

cdr3_nt: TGTGCTAGCAGCTTAGGGCCGACCAAAGAGACCCAGTACTTC
cdr3_aa: CASSLGPTKETQYF
j_call: TRBJ2-5
d_call: NA
clone_size: NA
v_call: TRBV7-7

cdr3_nt: TGTGCCAGTAGTGAGGGCTCTGGGGCCAACGTCCTGACTTTC
cdr3_aa: CASSEGSGANVLTF
j_call: TRBJ2-6
d_call: NA
clone_size: NA
v_call: TRBV19

cdr3_nt: TGCGCCAGCAGCTTGGAAGGGACTAGCGGGGGACTCTTC
cdr3_aa: CASSLEGTSGGLF
j_call: TRBJ2-1
d_call: TRBD2
clone_size: NA
v_call: TRBV5-1

cdr3_nt: TGTGCCAGCACTGACAGGAGGTCTTCCACTGAAGCTTTCTTT
cdr3_aa: CASTDRRSSTEAFF
j_call: TRBJ1-1
d_call: NA
clone_size: few
v_call: TRBV6-1

cdr3_nt: TGTGCCAGCAGATATAGCGGGAGTTCGATCAGGGAGACCCAGTACTTC
cdr3_aa: CASRYSGSSIRETQYF
j_call: TRBJ2-5
d_call: TRBD2
clone_size: NA
v_call: TRBV6-6

cdr3_nt: TGTGCCAGCACCCAGACCGGGGGCGGAGAGACCCAGTACTTC
cdr3_aa: CASTQTGGGETQYF
j_call: TRBJ2-5
d_call: NA
clone_size: NA
v_call: TRBV2

cdr3_nt: TGTGCCACCCAGCGGGGGGTAGGCGAGACCCAGTACTTC
cdr3_aa: CATQRGVGETQYF
j_call: TRBJ2-5
d_call: TRBD2
clone_size: NA
v_call: TRBV6-6

cdr3_nt: TGTGCCAGCAGTGAATTGGCCAGGGGTGATCAGCCCCAGCATTTT
cdr3_aa: CASSELARGDQPQHF
j_call: TRBJ1-5
d_call: NA
clone_size: NA
v_call: TRBV6-1

cdr3_nt: TGTGCCGGGCGAACAGGGACTGATCAGCCCCAGCATTTT
cdr3_aa: CAGRTGTDQPQHF
j_call: TRBJ1-5
d_call: NA
clone_size: NA
v_call: TRBV6-1

cdr3_nt: TGTGCCATCAGTGAGTCTAGTGAGTCTATACTCCACTTT
cdr3_aa: CAISESSESILHF
j_call: TRBJ1-6
d_call: NA
clone_size: NA
v_call: TRBV10-3

cdr3_nt: TGTGCCAGCGTGGCGGGGGACCTTAAGACTGAAGCTTTCTTT
cdr3_aa: CASVAGDLKTEAFF
j_call: TRBJ1-1
d_call: NA
clone_size: NA
v_call: TRBV2

cdr3_nt: TGTGCCATCAGTAGCCGGACAGGGGAGGCCTACAATGAGCAGTTCTTC
cdr3_aa: CAISSRTGEAYNEQFF
j_call: TRBJ2-1
d_call: TRBD1
clone_size: NA
v_call: TRBV10-3

cdr3_nt: TGTGCCAGCAGCTTATGGGGGATCGGACTAGCGTCATTTGGCAATGAGCAGTTCTTC
cdr3_aa: CASSLWGIGLASFGNEQFF
j_call: TRBJ2-1
d_call: TRBD2
clone_size: NA
v_call: TRBV7-2

cdr3_nt: TGTGCCAGCAGTTTAATGGGAGCTGGGGGCACAGATACGCAGTATTTT
cdr3_aa: CASSLMGAGGTDTQYF
j_call: TRBJ2-3
d_call: NA
clone_size: NA
v_call: TRBV28

cdr3_nt: TGTGCCAGCAGTGCCTCCGGGACAGGGGATGGCTACACCTTC
cdr3_aa: CASSASGTGDGYTF
j_call: TRBJ1-2
d_call: TRBD1
clone_size: NA
v_call: TRBV28

cdr3_nt: TGTGCCAGCAGCTTACTAGGGCTCGAAGACGAGCAGTACTTC
cdr3_aa: CASSLLGLEDEQYF
j_call: TRBJ2-7
d_call: NA
clone_size: few
v_call: TRBV7-9

cdr3_nt: TGCGCCAGCAGCTTGTCACAGGGGTCCTATGGCTACACCTTC
cdr3_aa: CASSLSQGSYGYTF
j_call: TRBJ1-2
d_call: TRBD1
clone_size: NA
v_call: TRBV5-1

cdr3_nt: TGTGCCAGCACCACACGACAGGATAATGAAAAACTGTTTTTT
cdr3_aa: CASTTRQDNEKLFF
j_call: TRBJ1-4
d_call: NA
clone_size: NA
v_call: TRBV5-5

cdr3_nt: TGTGCCAGCTCCGCGACAGGGGCGAATTCACCCCTCCACTTT
cdr3_aa: CASSATGANSPLHF
j_call: TRBJ1-6
d_call: TRBD1
clone_size: NA
v_call: TRBV18

cdr3_nt: TGTGCCAGCAGTTACTCGTACAGTTCTAACTATGGCTACACCTTC
cdr3_aa: CASSYSYSSNYGYTF
j_call: TRBJ1-2
d_call: NA
clone_size: once
v_call: TRBV6-5

cdr3_nt: TGTGCCAGTAGTACCCGCCTACAGGGGGCCTACGAGCAGTACTTC
cdr3_aa: CASSTRLQGAYEQYF
j_call: TRBJ2-7
d_call: TRBD1
clone_size: NA
v_call: TRBV19

cdr3_nt: TGTGCCAGTAGTATGGGGGGGACTCCCCAAGAGACCCAGTACTTC
cdr3_aa: CASSMGGTPQETQYF
j_call: TRBJ2-5
d_call: TRBD2
clone_size: NA
v_call: TRBV19

cdr3_nt: TGTGCCAGCAGCTTCCGTGGGACAGGGGGGTCTGTAAGGAATTCACCCCTCCACTTT
cdr3_aa: CASSFRGTGGSVRNSPLHF
j_call: TRBJ1-6
d_call: TRBD1
clone_size: NA
v_call: TRBV7-9

cdr3_nt: TGCGCCAGCAGCCCGGAGGCCTACGAGCAGTACTTC
cdr3_aa: CASSPEAYEQYF
j_call: TRBJ2-7
d_call: NA
clone_size: NA
v_call: TRBV10-2

cdr3_nt: TGTGCCAGCATTGGTGTGGGACTAGCGGGGTACTACGAGCAGTACTTC
cdr3_aa: CASIGVGLAGYYEQYF
j_call: TRBJ2-7
d_call: TRBD2
clone_size: NA
v_call: TRBV28

cdr3_nt: TGTGCCAGCAGCAAAATCGGGTCACCAAATTCACCCCTCCACTTT
cdr3_aa: CASSKIGSPNSPLHF
j_call: TRBJ1-6
d_call: NA
clone_size: few
v_call: TRBV7-9

cdr3_nt: TGTGCCAGCAGCCGCGGGGCCATATTGACCACAGATACGCAGTATTTT
cdr3_aa: CASSRGAILTTDTQYF
j_call: TRBJ2-3
d_call: NA
clone_size: NA
v_call: TRBV11-2

cdr3_nt: TGTGCCAGCAGCTTAGCGGTTCAGGAATACAATGAGCAGTTCTTC
cdr3_aa: CASSLAVQEYNEQFF
j_call: TRBJ2-1
d_call: NA
clone_size: NA
v_call: TRBV7-9

cdr3_nt: TGTGCCAGCAAGGAGGACAGGGGGCGAGGAGAGACCCAGTACTTC
cdr3_aa: CASKEDRGRGETQYF
j_call: TRBJ2-5
d_call: TRBD1
clone_size: few
v_call: TRBV2

cdr3_nt: TGTGCCAGTACTCATAGGACAGGGGAGTATGGCTACACCTTC
cdr3_aa: CASTHRTGEYGYTF
j_call: TRBJ1-2
d_call: TRBD1
clone_size: NA
v_call: TRBV19

cdr3_nt: TGTGCCAGCTGTCCCGGGACCTACAATGAGCAGTTCTTC
cdr3_aa: CASCPGTYNEQFF
j_call: TRBJ2-1
d_call: NA
clone_size: NA
v_call: TRBV18

cdr3_nt: TGTGCCAGCAGTAGGGCGGACCAAGAGACCCAGTACTTC
cdr3_aa: CASSRADQETQYF
j_call: TRBJ2-5
d_call: NA
clone_size: NA
v_call: TRBV28

cdr3_nt: TGTGCCAGCAGTTTTGCAGGGGTGAATTCACCCCTCCACTTT
cdr3_aa: CASSFAGVNSPLHF
j_call: TRBJ1-6
d_call: NA
clone_size: few
v_call: TRBV28

cdr3_nt: TGTGCCAGCAGCTTCGGTGGCACGGGGGGCTACGAGCAGTACTTC
cdr3_aa: CASSFGGTGGYEQYF
j_call: TRBJ2-7
d_call: TRBD2
clone_size: NA
v_call: TRBV5-5

cdr3_nt: TGTGCCAGCCTACGGGACACACATAATTCACCCCTCCACTTT
cdr3_aa: CASLRDTHNSPLHF
j_call: TRBJ1-6
d_call: NA
clone_size: NA
v_call: TRBV28

cdr3_nt: TGCGCCAGCAGCTTCGGGGACATGAACACTGAAGCTTTCTTT
cdr3_aa: CASSFGDMNTEAFF
j_call: TRBJ1-1
d_call: NA
clone_size: NA
v_call: TRBV5-1

cdr3_nt: TGTGCCAGCTCACCTAAAGACACCTACCAAGAGACCCAGTACTTC
cdr3_aa: CASSPKDTYQETQYF
j_call: TRBJ2-5
d_call: NA
clone_size: NA
v_call: TRBV18

cdr3_nt: TGTGCCAGCAGCCGACAGGGGTCGACCTACGAGCAGTACTTC
cdr3_aa: CASSRQGSTYEQYF
j_call: TRBJ2-7
d_call: TRBD1
clone_size: NA
v_call: TRBV11-2

cdr3_nt: TGTGCCAGTAGTACAAACAGGGGTCCATATCCCCAGCATTTT
cdr3_aa: CASSTNRGPYPQHF
j_call: TRBJ1-5
d_call: TRBD1
clone_size: NA
v_call: TRBV19

cdr3_nt: TGTGCCAGCAGTTTACAGGGTTTTAATGAAAAACTGTTTTTT
cdr3_aa: CASSLQGFNEKLFF
j_call: TRBJ1-4
d_call: NA
clone_size: NA
v_call: TRBV6-5

cdr3_nt: TGTGCCAGCAGCTTAGCTGGCAGGGGGGAGACCCAGTACTTC
cdr3_aa: CASSLAGRGETQYF
j_call: TRBJ2-5
d_call: TRBD1
clone_size: NA
v_call: TRBV7-1

cdr3_nt: TGTGCCAGCAGAATTAGCCCCTCGGAGACCCAGTACTTC
cdr3_aa: CASRISPSETQYF
j_call: TRBJ2-5
d_call: NA
clone_size: NA
v_call: TRBV2